The 10 T cell receptor beta chains given below trace back to one sample, sequenced in a study of OX40 agonist ivuxolimab in advanced cancers. Sequencing used immunoSEQ multiplex PCR; TCRdb keeps in-frame clones, though not all of them. The sample has 30,000 or so clones; approximately 79% are singletons. Source: CD4+ or CD8+ T cells sorted from blood, taken in a trial of the OX40 agonist ivuxolimab. These receptor sequences come from an adult with an advanced solid tumor such as melanoma, head and neck, liver or kidney cancer.

In its sample, this clone was seen once. DNA of the CDR3: TGTGCCAGCAGTCCCCGACAGGCTGGTGGGAACACTGAAGCTTTCTTT. This translates into CASSPRQAGGNTEAFF. This rearrangement joins TRBV7-6 to TRBJ1-1, with a weak D call TRBD1 (6 bases). V lost 6 bases and J 1 base, leaving 18 bases between the germline ends. Germline V lookup: CDR1 SGHVS, CDR2 FNYEAQ. The CDR3 length is 16 residues.

The chain employs TRBV27 and TRBJ2-2; TRBD2 aligns across 8 bases. The CDR3 spans 16 residues. In germline, CDR1 is MNHEY, CDR2 SMNVEV (reference sequence). The V segment lost 7 bases and the J segment 4 bases; nucleotides outside the gene matches: 11. CDR3 bases: TGTGCCAGCACCTCTCCGGGGGGGACCGTCACCGGGGAGCTGTTTTTT. Its protein is CASTSPGGTVTGELFF.

The chain is built from TRBV4-1 and TRBJ2-3; D unclear. Germline lookup yields CDR1 MGHRA and CDR2 YSYEKL. The CDR3 covers 15 residues. Trimming stripped 0 bases from V and 3 bases from J, with 10 bases between. The DNA of the CDR3 is TGCGCCAGCAGCCAAGAAGGCTGGGGAACAGATACGCAGTATTTT. It translates to CASSQEGWGTDTQYF.

This chain uses TRBV29-1 with TRBJ2-5; TRBD1 aligns across 7 bases. From germline, CDR1 is SQVTM and CDR2 ANQGSEA. CDR3 size: 14 residues. V gave up 8 bases and J gave up 5 bases; unmatched junction bases: 14. The CDR3 DNA sequence: TGCAGCATTACGCCGACAGGGTCTGGGGAGACCCAGTACTTC. Translated, it gives CSITPTGSGETQYF.

This clone has a handful of counts. The J gene is TRBJ2-4, the V gene TRBV19; TRBD1 might be the D (5 bases). CDR3 length: 15 amino acids. Trimming removed 3 bases at V and 0 bases at J, with 9 bases between. Germline CDR1 LNHDA, CDR2 SQIVND (reference sequence). CDR3 nucleotide sequence: TGTGCCAGTAGTATTCAGGGTCTAGCCAAAAACATTCAGTACTTC. This gives the protein CASSIQGLAKNIQYF.

The chain combines TRBV2 with TRBJ2-7, with 9 bases identical to TRBD2. Germline CDR1 reads SNHLY; CDR2 reads FYNNEI. The CDR3 sequence is 13 residues long. With V trimmed by 9 bases and J by 6 bases, 9 bases remained unmatched. CDR3: CARSGTSISEQYF. The CDR3 bases are TGTGCCAGATCCGGGACTAGCATCTCCGAGCAGTACTTC.

In this sample, this clone is medium-sized. The chain joins TRBV7-8 to TRBJ2-7; D gene ambiguous. This CDR3 comprises 14 residues. The V end lost 5 bases, the J end lost 5 bases, and 16 bases lay between the germline ends. The V gene's germline CDR1 is SGHVS and CDR2 FQNEAQ. The CDR3 nucleotides are TGTGCCAGCAGCCGGCTCCCGATAGGCCACGAGCAGTACTTC. It encodes CASSRLPIGHEQYF.

This chain uses TRBV5-1 with TRBJ2-5, with TRBD1 identical over 8 bases. This CDR3 comprises 13 residues. From germline, CDR1 is SGHRS and CDR2 YFSETQ. J was trimmed by 4 bases and V by 3 bases; bases with no gene match: 2. The CDR3 is CASSWDRTETQYF. CDR3 DNA sequence: TGCGCCAGCAGCTGGGACAGGACAGAGACCCAGTACTTC.

This clone was recorded only once. This chain links TRBV27 with TRBJ2-7; 11 nucleotides match TRBD2. The J segment lost 6 bases and the V segment lost 7 bases, leaving 11 bases of the junction unmatched. CDR3 length: 15 residues. Germline-derived CDR1 and CDR2 are MNHEY and SMNVEV (reference sequence). CDR3: CASTPLAGARIEQYF. CDR3 DNA: TGTGCCAGCACCCCACTAGCGGGAGCACGTATCGAGCAGTACTTC.

This clone was recorded once. One end of the junction does not line up with germline, which may come from a read error. The chain recombines TRBV20-1 with TRBJ2-7; 7 positions agree with TRBD2. This CDR3 is built from 10 residues. Germline assignment: CDR1 DFQATT and CDR2 SNEGSKA (reference sequence). The CDR3 loop is CRALGTGGFF. CDR3 nucleotide sequence: TGCAGGGCCCTAGGTACGGGAGGTTTCTTC.